This T cell receptor (beta chain) was documented in a study of CD8+ T cells in alopecia areata. At the level of the study: Treated patients swallowed 5 to 10 mg of oral tofacitinib twice daily. General study results and limits: Scalp repertoires also include resident alphabeta T cells from normal skin.

The sample holds a few counts of this clone. What it binds is unknown. cDNA reverse transcribed from extracted RNA served as the sequencing template. Sequencing used immunoSEQ multiplex PCR; TCRdb keeps in-frame clones, though not all of them. This repertoire shows 110,000 to 150,000 clones, roughly half found once; its top ten account for 0.95% to 1%. J was trimmed by 4 bases and V by 6 bases; bases with no gene match: 4. The germline CDR1 and CDR2 sequences are WSHSY and SAAADI. The CDR3 has 14 residues. Sequenced here: CD4+ T cells sorted from blood, sampled at week 0. The genes are TRBV10-2 and TRBJ2-1; 9 nucleotides agree with TRBD2. This receptor was obtained from a human donor with alopecia areata. CDR3 sequence reads: CASRSSGMYNEQFF. CDR3 nucleotide sequence: TGCGCCAGCAGGTCTAGCGGGATGTACAATGAGCAGTTCTTC.